The 14 T cell receptor beta chains below come from one sample, sequenced in a study of blood T cell repertoires in COVID-19. Generated by immunoSEQ multiplex PCR, the TCRdb table keeps only in-frame clones and is missing some. The table includes roughly 180,000 clones, about four fifths detected once. Sequencing used peripheral blood. These receptors all come from an older woman with COVID-19, enrolled during active disease.

The chain joins TRBV27 to TRBJ2-3; TRBD2 aligns across 10 bases. CDR3 length: 14 amino acids. Germline V lookup: CDR1 MNHEY, CDR2 SMNVEV (reference sequence). V lost 4 bases and J lost 5; bases outside the gene matches: 3. CDR3 protein: CASSSRTSGDTQYF. The DNA for the CDR3 is TGTGCCAGCAGTTCCAGGACTAGCGGAGATACGCAGTATTTT.

This chain uses TRBV2 with TRBJ1-5; D uncertain. Per germline, CDR1 SNHLY and CDR2 FYNNEI. This CDR3 is 13 amino acids long. V was clipped by 7 bases and J by 8 bases, with 15 bases between them. CDR3 region: CASIREVGEPQHF. In DNA, the CDR3 is TGTGCCAGCATCCGGGAGGTGGGTGAGCCCCAGCATTTT.

The rearrangement links TRBV5-4 to TRBJ2-2; D remains ambiguous. With 1 base removed from V and 6 bases from J, the gap between germline ends came to 7 bases. CDR1 SGHNT and CDR2 YYREEE come from the germline V gene (reference sequence). The CDR3 runs to 13 residues. The CDR3 sequence is CASSLPGPGELFF. As DNA, the CDR3 is TGTGCCAGCAGCTTGCCGGGTCCCGGGGAGCTGTTTTTT.

The rearrangement uses TRBV25-1 and TRBJ2-5; tentatively, D is TRBD2 (6 bases). Germline loops: CDR1 MGHDK, CDR2 SYGVNS. CDR3 length: 14 residues. Between the trimmed V and J ends, which lost 6 bases and 4 bases, there was a span of 15 bases. CDR3 coding DNA: TGTGCCAGCAGGGGGGGTACACCCCGAGAGACCCAGTACTTC. Translated: CASRGGTPRETQYF.

The chain combines TRBV30 with TRBJ2-6; TRBD2 might be the D (5 bases). The CDR3 extends over 22 amino acids. The V and J ends lost 2 bases and 0 bases respectively, with 29 bases between them. Germline CDR1 GTSNPN, CDR2 SVGIG (reference sequence). CDR3 amino acids: CAWSNVGLVGGPAGSGANVLTF. The DNA for the CDR3 is TGTGCCTGGAGTAACGTCGGGTTAGTAGGTGGCCCGGCGGGCTCTGGGGCCAACGTCCTGACTTTC.

This rearrangement joins TRBV20-1 to TRBJ2-1, with 8 nucleotides matching TRBD2. The CDR3 has 17 residues. Trimming removed 3 bases from V and 4 bases from J; junction bases left unmatched: 14. Looked up from germline, CDR1 is DFQATT and CDR2 is SNEGSKA (reference sequence). The CDR3 protein is CSASPLSGGLPYNEQFF. Written as DNA, the CDR3 is TGCAGTGCTAGTCCCCTAAGCGGGGGACTTCCGTACAATGAGCAGTTCTTC.

This sequence joins TRBV9 and TRBJ1-3, with D possibly being TRBD1 (5 bases). Germline values: CDR1 SGDLS, CDR2 YYNGEE. This CDR3 has 14 amino acids. V was pared by 6 bases and J by 2 bases, with 12 bases between. This CDR3 reads CASKPGQTGNTIYF. The CDR3 DNA is TGTGCCAGCAAACCTGGACAAACTGGAAACACCATATATTTT.

The rearrangement links TRBV29-1 to TRBJ1-3; 7 bases align to TRBD1. This CDR3 region has 13 residues. J gave up 4 bases and V 2 bases, and 2 bases lay outside the gene matches. Germline V gene lookup returns CDR1 SQVTM and CDR2 ANQGSEA. The CDR3 nucleotides read TGCAGCGTTGAAAACAGGGGCGGAAACACCATATATTTT. It yields the protein CSVENRGGNTIYF.

This chain links TRBV11-2 with TRBJ2-7, with TRBD1 matching 9 bases. V trimming: 5 bases; J trimming: 8 bases; junction bases outside the gene matches: 10. The length of the CDR3 is 14 residues. Germline V gene data show CDR1 as SGHAT and CDR2 as FQNNGV. In DNA, the CDR3 is TGTGCCAGCAGCCAGGGGTTGGACAGGGGTAAGCAGTACGTC. Protein: CASSQGLDRGKQYV.

V usage is TRBV5-1 and J usage is TRBJ2-5; D perhaps matches TRBD1 (6 bases). Germline V CDR1 and CDR2: SGHRS, YFSETQ. CDR3 length: 16 residues. V lost 7 bases and J 1 base, leaving 20 bases between the germline ends. The CDR3 coding sequence is TGCGCCAGCCTCGCGACAGGTCAAACTCTCCAAGAGACCCAGTACTTC. Its protein product is CASLATGQTLQETQYF.

J is TRBJ1-1 and V is TRBV5-1, with D possibly being TRBD1 (6 bases). The CDR3 is 16 residues long. The germline V and J ends were trimmed by 0 bases and 1 base, with 13 bases remaining between them. Germline V gene sequence: CDR1 SGHRS, CDR2 YFSETQ. The CDR3, as DNA: TGCGCCAGCAGCTTGGCGAGTAAGGGGGAGAACACTGAAGCTTTCTTT. Translating it yields CASSLASKGENTEAFF.

This chain links TRBV7-2 with TRBJ1-5; maybe TRBD1 (6 bases). V was pared by 5 bases and J by 2 bases, with 13 bases between. The CDR3 covers 15 residues. Germline assignment: CDR1 SGHTA and CDR2 FQGNSA. CDR3 in amino acids: CASSLGGGGNQPQHF. The CDR3 nucleotides are TGTGCCAGCAGCCTAGGAGGGGGTGGCAATCAGCCCCAGCATTTT.

The chain joins TRBV6-5 to TRBJ2-4, with D maybe TRBD2 (5 bases). This CDR3 is built from 14 residues. The germline V gene has CDR1 MNHEY and CDR2 SVGAGI. Trimming removed 6 bases from V and 0 bases from J, with 9 bases in between. As DNA, the CDR3 is TGTGCCAGCAGCGGACTCCTAGCCAAAAACATTCAGTACTTC. Protein: CASSGLLAKNIQYF.

The chain combines TRBV5-4 with TRBJ2-1; TRBD1 is a possible D gene (5 bases). The CDR3 contains 13 residues. V was pared by 4 bases and J by 9 bases, with 14 bases between. From germline, CDR1 is SGHNT and CDR2 YYREEE (reference sequence). The CDR3 is CASSPQGSSEQFF. DNA of the CDR3: TGTGCCAGCAGCCCCCAGGGAAGCAGTGAGCAGTTCTTC. The full variable domain, in which reference TRBV5-4 and TRBJ2-1 provide the parts outside the CDR3, is ETGVTQSPTHLIKTRGQQVTLRCSSQSGHNTVSWYQQALGQGPQFIFQYYREEENGRGNFPPRFSGLQFPNYSSELNVNALELDDSALYLCASSPQGSSEQFFGPGTRLTVL.